This T cell receptor beta chain was recorded in a study of Graves' ophthalmopathy and Graves' hyperthyroidism. The germline V gene has CDR1 MNHEY and CDR2 SVGEGT. Between the trimmed V and J ends, which lost 3 bases and 8 bases, there was a span of 5 bases. The CDR3 has 11 residues. Using RNA transcripts, the TCR beta CDR3 regions were amplified. HTBI primers were used in a first-round RT-PCR, which preceded a second-round multiplex PCR. TCRdb redid the calling of the multiplex PCR reads with MiXCR, one entry per CDR3 protein. The repertoire holds 680,000 or so distinct CDR3 sequences, with approximately 21% as singletons.

Input material: peripheral blood. The V and J genes are TRBV6-2 or TRBV6-3 and TRBJ2-1, with D unclear. The TCR was taken from a woman between 18 and 29 years old with stable Graves' hyperthyroidism. Some clones in this sample may be carry-over from other donors' samples. CDR3 bases: TGTGCCAGCAGTTATCCGGATGAGCAGTTCTTC. It specifies CASSYPDEQFF.